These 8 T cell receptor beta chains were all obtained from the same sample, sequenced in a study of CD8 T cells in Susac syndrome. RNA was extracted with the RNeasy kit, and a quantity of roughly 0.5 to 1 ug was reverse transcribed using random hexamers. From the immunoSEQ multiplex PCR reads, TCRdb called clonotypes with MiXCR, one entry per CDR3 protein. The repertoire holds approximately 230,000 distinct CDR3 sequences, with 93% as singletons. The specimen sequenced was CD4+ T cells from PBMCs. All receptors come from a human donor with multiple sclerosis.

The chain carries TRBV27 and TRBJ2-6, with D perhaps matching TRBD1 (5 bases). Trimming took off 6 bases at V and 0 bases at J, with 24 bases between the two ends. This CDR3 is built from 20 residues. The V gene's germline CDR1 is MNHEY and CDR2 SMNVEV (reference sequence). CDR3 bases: TGTGCCAGCAGAAGCCCGAGCAGACAGCCCTCGTCCTCTGGGGCCAACGTCCTGACTTTC. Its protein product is CASRSPSRQPSSSGANVLTF.

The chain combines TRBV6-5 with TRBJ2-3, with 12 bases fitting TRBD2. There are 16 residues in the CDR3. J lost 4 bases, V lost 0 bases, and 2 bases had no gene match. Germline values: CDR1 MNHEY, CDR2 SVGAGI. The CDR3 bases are TGTGCCAGCAGTTACTCGACTAGCGGGAGAGCAGATACGCAGTATTTT. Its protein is CASSYSTSGRADTQYF.

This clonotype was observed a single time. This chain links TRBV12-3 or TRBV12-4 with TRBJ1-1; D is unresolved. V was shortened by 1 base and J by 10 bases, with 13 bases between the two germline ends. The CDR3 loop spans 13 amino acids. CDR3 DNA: TGTGCCAGCAGTTTAGGACCCACAAAGGGAGCTTTCTTT. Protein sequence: CASSLGPTKGAFF.

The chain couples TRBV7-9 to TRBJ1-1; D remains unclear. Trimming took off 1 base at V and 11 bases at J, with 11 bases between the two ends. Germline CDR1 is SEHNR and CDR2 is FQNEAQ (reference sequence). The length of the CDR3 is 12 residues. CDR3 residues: CASSLVPPGAFF. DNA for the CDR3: TGTGCCAGCAGCTTAGTCCCCCCGGGGGCTTTCTTT. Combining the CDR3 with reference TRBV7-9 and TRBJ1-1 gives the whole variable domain DTGVSQNPRHKITKRGQNVTFRCDPISEHNRLYWYRQTLGQGPEFLTYFQNEAQLEKSRLLSDRFSAERPKGSFSTLEIQRTEQGDSAMYLCASSLVPPGAFFGQGTRLTVV.

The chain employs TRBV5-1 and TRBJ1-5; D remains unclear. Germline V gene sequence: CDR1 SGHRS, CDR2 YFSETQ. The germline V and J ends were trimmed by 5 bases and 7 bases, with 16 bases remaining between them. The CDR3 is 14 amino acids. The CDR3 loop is CASSRAGEGQPQHF. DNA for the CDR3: TGCGCCAGCAGTCGGGCTGGGGAAGGGCAGCCCCAGCATTTT.

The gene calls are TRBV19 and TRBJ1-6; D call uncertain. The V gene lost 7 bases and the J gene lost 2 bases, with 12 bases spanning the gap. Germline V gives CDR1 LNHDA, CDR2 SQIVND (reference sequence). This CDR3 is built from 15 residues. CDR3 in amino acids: CASTNDGTYNSPLHF. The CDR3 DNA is TGTGCCAGTACCAACGACGGTACCTATAATTCACCCCTCCACTTT.

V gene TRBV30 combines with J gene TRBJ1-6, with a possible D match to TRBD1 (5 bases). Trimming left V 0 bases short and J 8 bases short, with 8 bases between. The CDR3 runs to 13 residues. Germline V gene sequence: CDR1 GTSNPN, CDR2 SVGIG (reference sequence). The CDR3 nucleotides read TGTGCCTGGAGTGTAATAGGGGATTCACCCCTCCACTTT. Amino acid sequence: CAWSVIGDSPLHF.

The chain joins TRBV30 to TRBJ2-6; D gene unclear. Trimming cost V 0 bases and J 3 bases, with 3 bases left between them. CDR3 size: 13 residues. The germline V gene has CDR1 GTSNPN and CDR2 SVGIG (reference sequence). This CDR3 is CAWSVNGANVLTF. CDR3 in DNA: TGTGCCTGGAGTGTCAATGGGGCCAACGTCCTGACTTTC.